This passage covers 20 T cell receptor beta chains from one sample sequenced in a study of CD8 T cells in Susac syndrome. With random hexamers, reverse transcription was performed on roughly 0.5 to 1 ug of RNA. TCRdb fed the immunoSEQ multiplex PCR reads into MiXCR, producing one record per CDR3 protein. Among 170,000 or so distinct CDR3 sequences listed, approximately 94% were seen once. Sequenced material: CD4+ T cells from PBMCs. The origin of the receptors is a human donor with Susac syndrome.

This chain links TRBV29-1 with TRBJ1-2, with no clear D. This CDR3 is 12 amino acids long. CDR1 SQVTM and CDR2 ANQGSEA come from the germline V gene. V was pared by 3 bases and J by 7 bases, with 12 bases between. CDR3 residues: CSVDHGMVGYTF. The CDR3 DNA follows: TGCAGCGTTGATCACGGAATGGTTGGCTACACCTTC.

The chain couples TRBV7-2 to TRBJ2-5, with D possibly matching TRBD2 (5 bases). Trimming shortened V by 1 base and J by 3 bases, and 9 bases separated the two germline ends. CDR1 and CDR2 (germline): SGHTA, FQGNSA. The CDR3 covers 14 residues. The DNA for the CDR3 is TGTGCCAGCAGCTTAGTTATCGGGAAAGAGACCCAGTACTTC. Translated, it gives CASSLVIGKETQYF. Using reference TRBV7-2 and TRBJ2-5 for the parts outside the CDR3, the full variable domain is GAGVSQSPSNKVTEKGKDVELRCDPISGHTALYWYRQSLGQGLEFLIYFQGNSAPDKSGLPSDRFSAERTGGSVSTLTIQRTQQEDSAVYLCASSLVIGKETQYFGPGTRLLVL.

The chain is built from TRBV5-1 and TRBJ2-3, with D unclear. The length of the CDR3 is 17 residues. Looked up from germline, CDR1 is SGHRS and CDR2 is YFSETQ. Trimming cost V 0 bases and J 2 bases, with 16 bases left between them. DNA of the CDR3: TGCGCCAGCAGCTTGGCGGCTTTCGACGGACCCACAGATACGCAGTATTTT. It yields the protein CASSLAAFDGPTDTQYF.

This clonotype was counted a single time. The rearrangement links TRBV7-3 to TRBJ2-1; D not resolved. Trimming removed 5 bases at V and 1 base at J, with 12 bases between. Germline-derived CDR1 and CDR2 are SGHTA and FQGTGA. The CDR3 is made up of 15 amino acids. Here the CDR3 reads CASSPSPESYNEQFF. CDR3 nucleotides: TGTGCCAGCAGCCCGTCCCCTGAATCCTACAATGAGCAGTTCTTC.

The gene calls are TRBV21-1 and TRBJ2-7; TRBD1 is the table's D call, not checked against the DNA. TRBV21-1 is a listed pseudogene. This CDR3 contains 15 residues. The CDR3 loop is CASSGGPPLPYEQYV. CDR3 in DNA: TGTGCCAGCAGCGGGGGGCCACCCCTACCCTACGAGCAGTACGTC.

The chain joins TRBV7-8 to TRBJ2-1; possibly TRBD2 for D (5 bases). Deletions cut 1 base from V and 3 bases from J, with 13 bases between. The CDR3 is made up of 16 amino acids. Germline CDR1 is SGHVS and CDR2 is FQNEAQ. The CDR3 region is CASSLGHPAGYNEQFF. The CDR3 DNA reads TGTGCCAGCAGCTTAGGTCACCCGGCGGGCTACAATGAGCAGTTCTTC.

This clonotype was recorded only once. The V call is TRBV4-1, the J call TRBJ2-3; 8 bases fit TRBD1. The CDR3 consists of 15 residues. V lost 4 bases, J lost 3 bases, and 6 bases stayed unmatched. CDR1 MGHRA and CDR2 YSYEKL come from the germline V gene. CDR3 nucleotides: TGCGCCAGCAGCCGCCGACAGGGGTTGACAGATACGCAGTATTTT. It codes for CASSRRQGLTDTQYF.

CDR3 region: CASSGSNEQFF. CDR3 DNA sequence: TGTGCCAGCAGCGGGAGCAATGAGCAGTTCTTC. The chain uses TRBV3-1 and TRBJ2-1; D may be TRBD2 (5 bases). The length of the CDR3 is 11 residues. CDR1 and CDR2 from the germline V gene are LGHDT and YNNKEL (reference sequence). Trimming shortened V by 5 bases and J by 6 bases, and 5 bases separated the two germline ends.

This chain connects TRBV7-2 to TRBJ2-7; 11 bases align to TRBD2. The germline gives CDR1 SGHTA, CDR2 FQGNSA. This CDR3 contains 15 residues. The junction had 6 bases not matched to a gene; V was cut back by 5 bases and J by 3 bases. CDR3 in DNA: TGTGCCAGCAGCGTCACTAGCGGGGGCCACTACGAGCAGTACGTC. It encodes CASSVTSGGHYEQYV.

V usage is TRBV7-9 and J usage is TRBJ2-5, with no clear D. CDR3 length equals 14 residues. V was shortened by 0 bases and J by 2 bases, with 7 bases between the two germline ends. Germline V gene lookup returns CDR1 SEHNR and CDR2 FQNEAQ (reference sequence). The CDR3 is CASSLALGQETQYF. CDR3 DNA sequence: TGTGCCAGCAGCTTAGCGCTCGGACAAGAGACCCAGTACTTC.

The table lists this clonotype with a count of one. The CDR3 here is CASSPSSGARYEQYV. The CDR3 DNA reads TGTGCCAGCAGTCCCTCGTCGGGGGCTCGCTACGAGCAGTACGTC. This chain uses TRBV28 with TRBJ2-7; possibly TRBD1 or TRBD2 for D (6 bases each). This CDR3 region has 15 residues. Germline V lookup: CDR1 MDHEN, CDR2 SYDVKM. V was trimmed by 5 bases and J by 3 bases, leaving 17 bases between them.

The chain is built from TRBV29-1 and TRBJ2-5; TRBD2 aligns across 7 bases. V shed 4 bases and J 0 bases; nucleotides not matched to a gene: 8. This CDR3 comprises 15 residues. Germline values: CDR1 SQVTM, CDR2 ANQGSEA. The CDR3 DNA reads TGCAGCGTTGCAATCAGCGGGGCGTACCAAGAGACCCAGTACTTC. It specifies CSVAISGAYQETQYF. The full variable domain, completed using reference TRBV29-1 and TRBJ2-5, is SAVISQKPSRDICQRGTSLTIQCQVDSQVTMMFWYRQQPGQSLTLIATANQGSEATYESGFVIDKFPISRPNLTFSTLTVSNMSPEDSSIYLCSVAISGAYQETQYFGPGTRLLVL.

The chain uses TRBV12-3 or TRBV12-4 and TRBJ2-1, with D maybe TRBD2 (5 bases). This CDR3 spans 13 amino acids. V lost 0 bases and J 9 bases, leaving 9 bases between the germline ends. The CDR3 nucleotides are TGTGCCAGCAGTTTAGCGGGAGCCCCTGAGCAGTTCTTC. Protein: CASSLAGAPEQFF.

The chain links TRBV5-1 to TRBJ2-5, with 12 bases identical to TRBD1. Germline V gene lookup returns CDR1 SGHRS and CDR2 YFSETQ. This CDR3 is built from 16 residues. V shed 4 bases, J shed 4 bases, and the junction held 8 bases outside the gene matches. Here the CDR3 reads CASSPGQGAHRETQYF. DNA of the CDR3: TGCGCCAGCAGCCCGGGACAGGGGGCGCATAGAGAGACCCAGTACTTC. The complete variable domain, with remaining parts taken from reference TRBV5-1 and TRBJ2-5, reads KAGVTQTPRYLIKTRGQQVTLSCSPISGHRSVSWYQQTPGQGLQFLFEYFSETQRNKGNFPGRFSGRQFSNSRSEMNVSTLELGDSALYLCASSPGQGAHRETQYFGPGTRLLVL.

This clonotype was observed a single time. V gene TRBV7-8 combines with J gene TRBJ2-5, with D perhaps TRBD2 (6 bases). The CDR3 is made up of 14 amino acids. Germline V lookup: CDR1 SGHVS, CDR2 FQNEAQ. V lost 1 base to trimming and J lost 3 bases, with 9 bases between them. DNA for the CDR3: TGTGCCAGCAGCTTAGTGGGCGGGAAAGAGACCCAGTACTTC. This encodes CASSLVGGKETQYF.

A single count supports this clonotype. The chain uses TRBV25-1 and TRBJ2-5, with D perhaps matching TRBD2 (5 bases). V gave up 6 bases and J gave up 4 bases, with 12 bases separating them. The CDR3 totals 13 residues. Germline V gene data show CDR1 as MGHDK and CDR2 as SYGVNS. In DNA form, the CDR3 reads TGTGCCAGCAGCCGGACGGGATTAGAGACCCAGTACTTC. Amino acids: CASSRTGLETQYF. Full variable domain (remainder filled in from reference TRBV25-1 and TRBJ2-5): EADIYQTPRYLVIGTGKKITLECSQTMGHDKMYWYQQDPGMELHLIHYSYGVNSTEKGDLSSESTVSRIRTEHFPLTLESARPSHTSQYLCASSRTGLETQYFGPGTRLLVL.

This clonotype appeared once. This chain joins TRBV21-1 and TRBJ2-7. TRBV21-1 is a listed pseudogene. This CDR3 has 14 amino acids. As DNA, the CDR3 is TGTGCCAGCAGCAAACTGGGGGGCTCCTACGAGCAGTACTTC. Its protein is CASSKLGGSYEQYF.

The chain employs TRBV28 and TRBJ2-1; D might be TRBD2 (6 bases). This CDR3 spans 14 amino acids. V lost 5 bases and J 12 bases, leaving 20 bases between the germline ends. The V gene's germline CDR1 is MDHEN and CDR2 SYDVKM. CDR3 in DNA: TGTGCCAGCAGTGTGGACGGTCGGCGGGGAGGGCAGTTCTTC. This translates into CASSVDGRRGGQFF.

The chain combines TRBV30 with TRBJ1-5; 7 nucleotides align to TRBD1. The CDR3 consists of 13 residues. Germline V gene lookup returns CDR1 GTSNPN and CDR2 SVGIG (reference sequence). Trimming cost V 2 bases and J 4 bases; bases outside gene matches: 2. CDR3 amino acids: CAWSPQGNQPQHF. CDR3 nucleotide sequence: TGTGCCTGGAGTCCACAGGGGAATCAGCCCCAGCATTTT.

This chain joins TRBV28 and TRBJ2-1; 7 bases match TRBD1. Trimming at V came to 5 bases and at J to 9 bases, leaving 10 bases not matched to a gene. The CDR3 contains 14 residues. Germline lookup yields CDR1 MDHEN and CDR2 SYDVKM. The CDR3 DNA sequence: TGTGCCAGCAGTCCCACAGACAGGGACGGTGAGCAGTTCTTC. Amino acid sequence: CASSPTDRDGEQFF.